This TCR beta chain was retrieved from a study of blood T cells in healthy people across ages (dated by TCRdb to about 2015). Study-wide context: In model experiments, roughly one uniquely barcoded TCR beta cDNA molecule per two T cells was captured by template switching. To track age-related changes in TCR beta repertoire diversity, the study relied on deep sequencing normalized with unique cDNA molecular identifiers. The donors were split into four age groups: young (average 16 years), middle-aged (more than 35), aged (62) and long-lived (roughly 86). To avoid experimental bias, donors of different ages were spread randomly across the sequencing lanes. Two additional independent replicas of 1 million unique cDNA reads from the same blood draw were analyzed for two donors (one aged 18 to 29 and one aged 80 or older).

A remark on this clonotype: Its antigen has not been determined. Base-call qualities are not available, and no considerably larger clone is one nucleotide away.

The library was prepared using 5' RACE. The run used an Illumina HiSeq 2500. A second PCR of about 7 to 12 cycles was run with a J-beta primer mix and a sample-barcoded 5' primer. A template-switch 5' adaptor carrying 12 random nucleotides introduced a unique molecular identifier onto each TCR beta cDNA molecule. Each sample yielded at least 2.5 million CDR3-containing paired-end reads. All of the RNA was converted into first-strand cDNA using the Mint cDNA synthesis kit, with a TRBC-specific oligonucleotide serving as the primer. All cDNA was treated with uracil-DNA glycosylase and then went through a first 18-cycle PCR with the universal primers M1SS and BC2_uni_R. In the paper's pipeline: For normalization, 1 million high-quality reads were randomly selected from each sample, with every read carrying a distinct molecular identifier. Instead of being binned into consensus sequences, reads that shared molecular identifiers were thrown out. MiTCR, run with a Q25 quality threshold and the strictest error-elimination algorithm, handled CDR3 identification, clonotype clustering and error correction. A nonparametric unseen species model with Euler transformation was used to estimate a lower bound on total TCR beta diversity. TCRdb applied fastp at Q25 and MiXCR to the public reads, then kept only in-frame beta chains. Identical CDR3 proteins give one entry, which carries the most common genes and DNA. These V and J calls derive from TCRdb rather than the authors' analysis. For this sample there are hundreds of thousands of distinct CDR3 sequences; approximately 30% appear just once. The top ten clonotypes cover 15% to 19% of the sample.

General study outcomes and caveats: The long-lived group showed more naive CD4+ T cells, fewer expanded clones and increased TCR diversity than the aged group, suggesting age selection. Observed TCR beta diversity per million T cells fell roughly linearly with age, and a significant reduction was already apparent by age around 40. Because the CMV infection status of the donors was unknown, age-related changes in expanded clonotypes may potentially have been confounded. Since profiling was done on bulk unsorted PBMCs, naive and antigen-experienced compartments could not be conclusively compared. Observed TCR beta diversity correlated strongly with the percentage of naive T cells measured by flow cytometry. Estimates of total diversity based on one million sequenced T cells were considered lower bounds and underestimates.

Systemically healthy Caucasian individuals from Russia, 35 to 50 in total and aged about 6 to 100 years, were included as donors. Ten milliliters of peripheral blood were drawn from each donor into EDTA-treated Vacutainer tubes. PBMCs were isolated by Ficoll-Paque density-gradient centrifugation, with at least 6.5 million obtained per sample. Total RNA was extracted from PBMCs with Trizol reagent, with at least 6 micrograms obtained per sample. The percentages of naive CD45RAhigh/CD27high T cells were determined by flow cytometry on a PBMC aliquot from every donor. From the cysteine up to the phenylalanine, the CDR3 has a length of 15 residues. The sequence is cut down to CDR3 DNA, 45 bases in frame from base 1. As encoded in the germline V gene, CDR1 is MDHEN while CDR2 is SYDVKM. V and J lose 5 bases and 7 bases, and a span of 15 bases separates them.

The chain joins TRBV28 to TRBJ1-6, with no confident D gene call. The receptor comes from a woman aged 80 or over in good health. Material: blood. The DNA is TGTGCCAGCAGTCTAAGGACCCCGGAGAATTCACCCCTCCACTTT. This yields the protein CASSLRTPENSPLHF. The variable domain in full, with residues beyond the CDR3 obtained from the reference TRBV28 and TRBJ1-6 genes, is DVKVTQSSRYLVKRTGEKVFLECVQDMDHENMFWYRQDPGLGLRLIYFSYDVKMKEKGDIPEGYSVSREKKERFSLILESASTNQTSMYLCASSLRTPENSPLHFGNGTRLTVT.